This T cell receptor (beta chain) was documented in a study of T cell responses to AZD1222 COVID-19 vaccine. Study-wide findings and caveats: Scientists sampled the repertoires only once the peak T cell response had passed. Just a handful of AZD1222 recipients were seropositive at baseline.

As to this clone: No antigen is known for it.

The assay was immunoSEQ multiplex PCR, and TCRdb's table has in-frame clones only and misses some. The sample comprises approximately 77,000 clones, roughly nine tenths of which are singletons, and more than 4.5% rests with the top ten. V was pared by 6 bases and J by 3 bases, with 4 bases of the junction left unmatched. This CDR3 contains 14 residues. Germline assignment: CDR1 LGHNA and CDR2 YSLEER. The V gene is TRBV4-3, the J gene TRBJ1-4; 7 bases are shared with TRBD1. This receptor was obtained from an adult who received the AZD1222 COVID-19 vaccine. The sample was peripheral blood, taken 28 days after the second AZD1222 dose. DNA of the CDR3: TGCGCCAGCAGTCGACAGGGTCCTAATGAAAAACTGTTTTTT. It codes for CASSRQGPNEKLFF.